The 7 T cell receptor beta chains listed next were all sequenced from one sample in a study of response to subunit inactivated influenza vaccine. TCRdb ran MiXCR on the RT-PCR reads and lists one entry per CDR3 protein. The table lists approximately 480,000 distinct CDR3 sequences, approximately 11% of them singletons, with about 12% in the top ten. Sequencing was performed on PBMCs from blood, taken roughly 46 days after vaccination. The receptor set was obtained from a man aged 50 to 59 who received an inactivated influenza vaccine.

The rearrangement uses TRBV5-1 and TRBJ2-5, with D uncertain. This CDR3 is 14 amino acids long. Germline CDR1 is SGHRS and CDR2 is YFSETQ. V shed 4 bases and J shed 3 bases, with 13 bases lying between them. CDR3 protein: CASSPGGRKETQYF. CDR3 bases: TGCGCCAGCAGCCCAGGTGGTAGGAAAGAGACCCAGTACTTC.

In this sample, this clonotype turned up a few times. The V call is TRBV7-2, the J call TRBJ2-3; 13 nucleotides align to TRBD2. After removal of 5 bases from V and 5 bases from J, the junction contained 10 bases not matched to a gene. From germline, CDR1 is SGHTA and CDR2 FQGNSA. The CDR3 runs to 17 residues. CDR3 sequence reads: CASSLRLAGGGRDTQYF. CDR3 DNA sequence: TGTGCCAGCAGCCTCCGACTAGCGGGAGGTGGTCGAGATACGCAGTATTTT.

The chain joins TRBV5-1 to TRBJ1-1; weak D call: TRBD1 (5 bases). The CDR3 length is 15 residues. V was cut by 4 bases and J by 3 bases, with 16 bases left in between. The germline CDR1 and CDR2 sequences are SGHRS and YFSETQ. CDR3 sequence reads: CASSPAEGRDTEAFF. CDR3 DNA: TGCGCCAGCAGCCCGGCGGAGGGGAGGGACACTGAAGCTTTCTTT.

This clonotype was found a few times. The V gene is TRBV6-5, the J gene TRBJ2-7; TRBD1 matches at 7 bases. Germline CDR1 MNHEY, CDR2 SVGAGI. J lost 4 bases, V lost 3 bases, and 9 bases had no gene match. The CDR3 contains 15 residues. The CDR3 DNA reads as TGTGCCAGCAGTTATGAAGACAGGGCCCCGTACGAGCAGTACTTC. It yields the protein CASSYEDRAPYEQYF.

This clonotype was counted ten times or more. At one boundary the junction diverges from the germline segment, which might be a read error. The gene calls are TRBV12-3 or TRBV12-4 and TRBJ2-1; D possibly corresponds to TRBD2 (6 bases). The CDR3 covers 14 residues. CDR3 residues: CATTRGKSYNEQFF. The CDR3 DNA sequence: TGTGCCACGACACGGGGGAAATCCTATAATGAGCAGTTCTTC.

The CDR3 protein is CASNRGLAGGLYNEQFF. DNA of the CDR3: TGTGCCAGCAACAGGGGCTTAGCGGGGGGGCTTTACAATGAGCAGTTCTTC. The chain couples TRBV7-9 to TRBJ2-1, with 11 nucleotides matching TRBD2. From germline, CDR1 is SEHNR and CDR2 FQNEAQ (reference sequence). The CDR3 has 17 amino acids. V shed 7 bases and J 4 bases; nucleotides not matched to a gene: 12.

This chain uses TRBV9 with TRBJ2-5; D unclear. The germline gives CDR1 SGDLS, CDR2 YYNGEE. Trimming removed 0 bases from V and 4 bases from J, with 7 bases in between. The length of the CDR3 is 13 residues. The CDR3 region is CASSVGMGETQYF. CDR3 coding DNA: TGTGCCAGCAGCGTAGGGATGGGAGAGACCCAGTACTTC.